A selection of T cell receptor beta chains follows, all from one sample in a study of blood T cells in healthy people across ages. Each CDR3 protein is one row after TCRdb ran MiXCR on the 5' RACE reads. Among about 500,000 distinct CDR3 sequences, about 24% were seen once, and the ten largest hold under 9%. The sample was also linked to a second study, of T cells of mothers and their children.

The sequenced sample consisted of blood. These receptors originate from a boy under 18 in good health. The CDR3 runs from the conserved cysteine through the conserved F or W. Fields, in order: J gene, V gene, clone size, D gene, CDR3 protein, CDR3 DNA. A D gene is named only where the DNA matches it firmly. Part of the rows lack a size; the others show once, few, many or a class for expanded clones.

J: TRBJ2-7; V: TRBV20-1; size: NA; D: TRBD2; CDR3: CSAMGLAGANYEQYF; DNA: TGCAGTGCTATGGGACTAGCGGGGGCCAACTACGAGCAGTACTTC
J: TRBJ1-2; V: TRBV5-1; size: NA; D: NA; CDR3: CASSLNFEGHGYTF; DNA: TGCGCCAGCAGCTTGAATTTTGAGGGGCATGGCTACACCTTC
J: TRBJ1-1; V: TRBV7-2; size: NA; D: TRBD1; CDR3: CASSLQGVFTEAFF; DNA: TGTGCCAGCAGCTTACAGGGGGTCTTCACTGAAGCTTTCTTT
J: TRBJ1-5; V: TRBV20-1; size: NA; D: NA; CDR3: CSASGRSSNQPQHF; DNA: TGCAGTGCTAGCGGCAGGTCCAGCAATCAGCCCCAGCATTTT
J: TRBJ1-4; V: TRBV6-1; size: NA; D: TRBD1; CDR3: CASSEVGGLNEKLFF; DNA: TGTGCCAGCAGTGAAGTAGGGGGCCTTAATGAAAAACTGTTTTTT
J: TRBJ2-3; V: TRBV20-1; size: NA; D: NA; CDR3: CSANGTRVGYF; DNA: TGCAGTGCTAACGGGACACGGGTTGGGTATTTT
J: TRBJ1-1; V: TRBV3-1; size: few; D: NA; CDR3: CASSLQSNTEAFF; DNA: TGTGCCAGCAGCCTCCAGTCGAACACTGAAGCTTTCTTT
J: TRBJ2-1; V: TRBV9; size: few; D: TRBD2; CDR3: CASSARTSDNEQFF; DNA: TGTGCCAGCAGCGCCCGGACTAGCGACAATGAGCAGTTCTTC
J: TRBJ2-5; V: TRBV20-1; size: NA; D: NA; CDR3: CSARPLTGFQETQYF; DNA: TGCAGTGCTAGACCCCTTACGGGGTTTCAAGAGACCCAGTACTTC
J: TRBJ2-7; V: TRBV28; size: NA; D: NA; CDR3: CASSSPRHEGYEQYF; DNA: TGTGCCAGCAGTTCCCCCCGACACGAAGGCTACGAGCAGTACTTC
J: TRBJ2-5; V: TRBV11-2; size: few; D: NA; CDR3: CASSLPPGKETQYF; DNA: TGTGCCAGCAGCTTGCCCCCGGGGAAAGAGACCCAGTACTTC
J: TRBJ2-7; V: TRBV5-6; size: few; D: TRBD1; CDR3: CASSWGTGTYEQYF; DNA: TGTGCCAGCAGCTGGGGGACAGGGACCTACGAGCAGTACTTC
J: TRBJ2-2; V: TRBV25-1; size: NA; D: NA; CDR3: CASESLNTGELFF; DNA: TGTGCCAGCGAAAGCCTTAACACCGGGGAGCTGTTTTTT
J: TRBJ2-5; V: TRBV10-3; size: NA; D: TRBD2; CDR3: CAISTGTSGRETQYF; DNA: TGTGCCATCAGTACCGGGACTAGCGGTCGAGAGACCCAGTACTTC
J: TRBJ2-5; V: TRBV20-1; size: few; D: NA; CDR3: CSASKVQETQYF; DNA: TGCAGTGCTAGCAAGGTCCAAGAGACCCAGTACTTC
J: TRBJ2-7; V: TRBV13; size: NA; D: TRBD1; CDR3: CASSLGGSQGRYEQYF; DNA: TGTGCCAGCAGCTTAGGAGGATCACAGGGGCGGTACGAGCAGTACTTC
J: TRBJ2-5; V: TRBV28; size: NA; D: NA; CDR3: CASDRAGGETQYF; DNA: TGTGCCAGCGACAGGGCAGGAGGGGAGACCCAGTACTTC
J: TRBJ2-2; V: TRBV7-2; size: few; D: TRBD2; CDR3: CASSPLAGAIGELFF; DNA: TGTGCCAGCAGTCCGCTAGCGGGAGCAATTGGGGAGCTGTTTTTT
J: TRBJ2-1; V: TRBV6-1; size: NA; D: TRBD1; CDR3: CASRGQGRYNEQFF; DNA: TGTGCCAGCAGAGGACAGGGGCGCTACAATGAGCAGTTCTTC
J: TRBJ1-2; V: TRBV19; size: NA; D: TRBD1; CDR3: CASSPWTGNYYGYTF; DNA: TGTGCCAGTAGTCCGTGGACAGGGAATTACTATGGCTACACCTTC
J: TRBJ1-6; V: TRBV20-1; size: NA; D: TRBD1; CDR3: CSARPRTGNSPLHF; DNA: TGCAGTGCTAGACCCCGGACAGGGAATTCACCCCTCCACTTT
J: TRBJ2-2; V: TRBV20-1; size: NA; D: NA; CDR3: CSARVRDTGELFF; DNA: TGCAGTGCTAGAGTCCGGGACACCGGGGAGCTGTTTTTT
J: TRBJ2-7; V: TRBV2; size: NA; D: NA; CDR3: CASSAGLPPYEQYF; DNA: TGTGCCAGCAGCGCAGGGCTACCTCCCTACGAGCAGTACTTC
J: TRBJ2-7; V: TRBV20-1; size: NA; D: NA; CDR3: CSASPRTPTYEQYF; DNA: TGCAGTGCTAGTCCCAGGACGCCCACCTACGAGCAGTACTTC
J: TRBJ2-7; V: TRBV7-2; size: NA; D: NA; CDR3: CASSLLVEQYF; DNA: TGTGCCAGCAGCTTACTAGTAGAGCAGTACTTC
J: TRBJ2-7; V: TRBV5-4; size: NA; D: NA; CDR3: CASSNREIYEQYF; DNA: TGTGCCAGCAGTAACAGGGAGATCTACGAGCAGTACTTC
J: TRBJ2-7; V: TRBV6-1; size: NA; D: TRBD2; CDR3: CASRTSGDPYEQYF; DNA: TGTGCCAGCAGAACTAGCGGGGACCCCTACGAGCAGTACTTC
J: TRBJ2-5; V: TRBV20-1; size: NA; D: NA; CDR3: CSAGLNVQYF; DNA: TGCAGTGCTGGCCTCAACGTCCAGTACTTC
J: TRBJ2-5; V: TRBV7-9; size: NA; D: NA; CDR3: CASSLAIFLETQYF; DNA: TGTGCCAGCAGCTTAGCGATTTTTCTGGAGACCCAGTACTTC
J: TRBJ2-7; V: TRBV7-8; size: NA; D: NA; CDR3: CASSAQMTVSYEQYF; DNA: TGTGCCAGCAGCGCCCAGATGACAGTCTCCTACGAGCAGTACTTC
J: TRBJ2-5; V: TRBV6-1; size: NA; D: TRBD2; CDR3: CAPRYGGSETQYF; DNA: TGTGCCCCCCGGTATGGCGGGAGTGAGACCCAGTACTTC
J: TRBJ2-2; V: TRBV12-3/TRBV12-4; size: few; D: NA; CDR3: CASSPQAGPGELFF; DNA: TGTGCCAGCAGTCCGCAGGCAGGGCCAGGGGAGCTGTTTTTT
J: TRBJ2-3; V: TRBV5-1; size: NA; D: NA; CDR3: CASSPPVYADTQYF; DNA: TGCGCCAGCAGCCCCCCAGTCTATGCAGATACGCAGTATTTT
J: TRBJ2-1; V: TRBV4-3; size: few; D: TRBD2; CDR3: CASSQWGGRIRNEQFF; DNA: TGCGCCAGCAGCCAGTGGGGCGGGAGGATAAGAAATGAGCAGTTCTTC
J: TRBJ1-2; V: TRBV29-1; size: few; D: NA; CDR3: CSALRGDNYGYTF; DNA: TGCAGCGCCCTTAGGGGGGATAACTATGGCTACACCTTC
J: TRBJ2-1; V: TRBV11-2; size: few; D: TRBD2; CDR3: CASTINWGLAGYNEQFF; DNA: TGTGCCAGCACCATCAATTGGGGCCTAGCGGGCTACAATGAGCAGTTCTTC
J: TRBJ2-7; V: TRBV7-8; size: many; D: NA; CDR3: CASSLVGSSSASYEQYF; DNA: TGTGCCAGCAGCTTAGTCGGATCGTCTAGCGCTTCCTACGAGCAGTACTTC
J: TRBJ2-6; V: TRBV28; size: NA; D: NA; CDR3: CASSLLGSNSGANVLTF; DNA: TGTGCCAGCAGTTTGCTCGGGTCCAACTCTGGGGCCAACGTCCTGACTTTC
J: TRBJ2-1; V: TRBV18; size: NA; D: NA; CDR3: CASSPPTLDYNEQFF; DNA: TGTGCCAGCTCACCCCCCACATTAGACTACAATGAGCAGTTCTTC
J: TRBJ2-6; V: TRBV29-1; size: NA; D: TRBD2; CDR3: CSVEERTSGANVLTF; DNA: TGCAGCGTTGAAGAACGGACTAGTGGGGCCAACGTCCTGACTTTC
J: TRBJ2-1; V: TRBV4-1; size: NA; D: NA; CDR3: CASSQVTDNEQFF; DNA: TGCGCCAGCAGCCAAGTTACTGACAATGAGCAGTTCTTC
J: TRBJ2-7; V: TRBV6-2/TRBV6-3; size: NA; D: NA; CDR3: CASSYSRKRISYEQYF; DNA: TGTGCCAGCAGTTACTCGAGAAAGCGGATCTCCTACGAGCAGTACTTC
J: TRBJ2-6; V: TRBV9; size: NA; D: NA; CDR3: CASSNPVSGTSGANVLTF; DNA: TGTGCCAGCAGCAACCCTGTGAGTGGGACCTCTGGGGCCAACGTCCTGACTTTC
J: TRBJ2-5; V: TRBV7-9; size: few; D: TRBD1; CDR3: CASSLRGQIQETQYF; DNA: TGTGCCAGCAGCTTGAGGGGACAGATCCAAGAGACCCAGTACTTC
J: TRBJ2-1; V: TRBV3-1; size: few; D: TRBD2; CDR3: CASSPSGDEQFF; DNA: TGTGCCAGCAGCCCGAGCGGGGATGAGCAGTTCTTC
J: TRBJ2-5; V: TRBV27; size: NA; D: TRBD2; CDR3: CASSPLAGEETQYF; DNA: TGTGCCAGCAGCCCGCTGGCGGGGGAAGAGACCCAGTACTTC
J: TRBJ2-3; V: TRBV9; size: NA; D: NA; CDR3: CASSVAWAGTDTQYF; DNA: TGTGCCAGCAGCGTAGCATGGGCGGGTACAGATACGCAGTATTTT
J: TRBJ2-7; V: TRBV28; size: few; D: NA; CDR3: CASSRAGGSYEQYF; DNA: TGTGCCAGCAGCCGGGCTGGCGGCTCCTACGAGCAGTACTTC
J: TRBJ1-3; V: TRBV12-3/TRBV12-4; size: NA; D: NA; CDR3: CASSPVAGNTIYF; DNA: TGTGCCAGCAGCCCCGTGGCTGGAAACACCATATATTTT
J: TRBJ2-1; V: TRBV7-3; size: few; D: NA; CDR3: CASSLGQNNEQFF; DNA: TGTGCCAGCAGCCTAGGACAGAACAATGAGCAGTTCTTC
J: TRBJ2-7; V: TRBV2; size: NA; D: TRBD2; CDR3: CASSGDLSGGSHEQYF; DNA: TGTGCCAGCAGTGGAGACCTTAGCGGGGGGTCCCACGAGCAGTACTTC
J: TRBJ2-2; V: TRBV11-3; size: NA; D: NA; CDR3: CASSHQGNTGELFF; DNA: TGTGCCAGCAGCCACCAGGGGAACACCGGGGAGCTGTTTTTT
J: TRBJ2-1; V: TRBV4-1; size: NA; D: TRBD2; CDR3: CASSQGSSGGAYNGQFF; DNA: TGCGCCAGCAGCCAGGGATCTAGCGGGGGGGCCTACAATGGGCAGTTCTTC
J: TRBJ2-7; V: TRBV28; size: few; D: NA; CDR3: CASSFSSGQGGYEQYF; DNA: TGTGCCAGCAGTTTTTCCTCAGGACAGGGAGGGTACGAGCAGTACTTC
J: TRBJ1-4; V: TRBV15; size: NA; D: NA; CDR3: CATQELGGLNEKLFF; DNA: TGTGCCACACAAGAGCTTGGGGGCCTAAATGAAAAACTGTTTTTT